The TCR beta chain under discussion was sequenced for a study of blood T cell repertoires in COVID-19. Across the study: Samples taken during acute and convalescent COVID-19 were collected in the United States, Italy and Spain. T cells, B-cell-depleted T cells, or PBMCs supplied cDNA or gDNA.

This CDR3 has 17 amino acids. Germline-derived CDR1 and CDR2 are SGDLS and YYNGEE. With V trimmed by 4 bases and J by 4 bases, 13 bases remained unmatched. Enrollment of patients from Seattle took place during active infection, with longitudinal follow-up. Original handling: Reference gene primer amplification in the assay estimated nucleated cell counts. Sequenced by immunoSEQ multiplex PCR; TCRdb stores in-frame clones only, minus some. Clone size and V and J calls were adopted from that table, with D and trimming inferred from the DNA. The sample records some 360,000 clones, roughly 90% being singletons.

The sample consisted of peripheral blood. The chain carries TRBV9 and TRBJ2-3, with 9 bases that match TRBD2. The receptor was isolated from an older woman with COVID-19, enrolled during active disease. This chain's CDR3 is CASSPRLGGGAADTQYF. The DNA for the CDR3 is TGTGCCAGCAGCCCCCGATTGGGCGGGGGGGCGGCAGATACGCAGTATTTT. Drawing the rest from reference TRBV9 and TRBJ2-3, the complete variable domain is DSGVTQTPKHLITATGQRVTLRCSPRSGDLSVYWYQQSLDQGLQFLIQYYNGEERAKGNILERFSAQQFPDLHSELNLSSLELGDSALYFCASSPRLGGGAADTQYFGPGTRLTVL.